The sequence of this T cell receptor (beta chain) was determined in a study of blood T cell repertoires in COVID-19 (dated by TCRdb to 2018 to 2020). Regarding the complete study: Collaborator samples came from the United States, Italy and Spain and covered acute and convalescent phases of COVID-19. The sample metadata nearly always contained a de-identified subject ID, COVID-19 status, age in years and sex. The repertoires were released in a freely available public database meant as a resource for research on the immune response to SARS-CoV-2. Where HLA class I and class II types were available, the types were taken from metadata supplied by the sample provider, not from assay-based typing. The material from the prospective study consisted of cDNA or gDNA derived from T cells, B-cell-depleted T cells, or PBMCs. The dataset comprised deeply sampled blood TCRbeta repertoires from subjects exposed to, actively infected with, or recovered from COVID-19. The samples were drawn from the first 160 participants of the ongoing ImmuneRACE study and from 950 to 1,500 subjects provided by 6 global collaborators. The investigation overall reported the following: The quantity of clinical and demographic metadata differed by source and by participant and was supplied without curation.

Samples from volunteer blood donors who had recovered from COVID-19 were contributed by a second Seattle source. Whole blood was collected in K2EDTA tubes by collaborating institutions according to the institutions' own protocols. For TCRbeta analysis, collaborators shipped samples in one of three forms: frozen whole blood, isolated PBMCs, or DNA extracted from either of those sample types. TCRbeta CDR3 regions were amplified from genomic DNA by means of the immunoSEQ Assay, a bias-controlled multiplex PCR. The authors' analysis ran thus. The number of nucleated cells in each sample was estimated from the amplification of reference gene primers within the assay. To quantify the absolute abundance of each unique TCRbeta CDR3 rearrangement, sequence reads were collapsed and filtered. For each sample, productive Simpson clonality was calculated by taking the square root of Simpson's diversity index across productive rearrangements. Imported from immuneACCESS, the table was reduced by TCRdb to in-frame sequences with V and J called. These copies leave out some clones; in studies compared against another copy, an unresolved V gene accounts for under half, and the cause of the remainder is not known. V, J and clone size derive from that table, while D and trimming were established from the DNA sequence. The sample table records 150,000 to 200,000 clones; roughly 89% of these occur just once. The ten largest make up approximately 0.88% of the sample.

A remark on this clone: Its antigen specificity is not known. Base qualities are missing; no much larger clone stands one base away.

The CDR3 numbers 18 residues from cysteine through phenylalanine. The DNA shown is the 54-base CDR3, in frame from base 1. The V and J genes are TRBV21-1 and TRBJ2-1; no check of the table's D call, TRBD2, against the DNA was made. TRBV21-1 is designated a pseudogene. The sequence was obtained from a young woman who had recovered from COVID-19. The sequenced material came from peripheral blood. The nucleotide sequence reads TGTGCCAGCAGCATACACCTTACTAGCGGGAGGTCCTACAATGAGCAGTTCTTC. It translates as CASSIHLTSGRSYNEQFF.